This is a list of T cell receptor beta chains from one sample in a study of shared clonotypes between healthy human individuals. Only in-frame clones appear in the TCRdb table, and some are missing; sequencing was by immunoSEQ multiplex PCR. The sample lists 600,000 to 750,000 clones; roughly 72% were seen once. The sequencing input was memory CD4+ T cells sorted from blood. The source of these receptors is a woman between 25 and 40 years old in good health. CDR3s include the opening cysteine and the closing phenylalanine or tryptophan. The D gene is left open where the match is weak. For some rows the clone size is stated as once, few or many, or as a class when expanded; others skip it.

clone_size | d_call | cdr3_length | j_call | v_call | cdr3_aa | cdr3_nt
many | TRBD2 | 15 | TRBJ2-7 | TRBV6-1 | CASSAGLAGRDEQYF | TGTGCCAGCAGTGCCGGACTAGCGGGACGCGACGAGCAGTACTTC
many | TRBD1 | 19 | TRBJ2-6 | TRBV14 | CASSRTDRGLFSGANVLTF | TGTGCCAGCAGCCGAACCGACAGGGGACTCTTTTCTGGGGCCAACGTCCTGACTTTC
NA | NA | 15 | TRBJ1-1 | TRBV21-1 | CASSISTDMNTEAFF | TGTGCCAGCAGCATTTCGACCGATATGAACACTGAAGCTTTCTTT
NA | TRBD1 | 15 | TRBJ1-4 | TRBV11-2 | CASSLGQGINEKLFF | TGTGCCAGCAGCTTAGGACAGGGGATTAATGAAAAACTGTTTTTT
NA | NA | 18 | TRBJ2-3 | TRBV28 | CASSLISGVGASTDTQYF | TGTGCCAGCAGTTTAATCTCGGGAGTGGGAGCTAGCACAGATACGCAGTATTTT
NA | NA | 16 | TRBJ2-3 | TRBV2 | CASSEASAQSTDTQYF | TGTGCCAGCAGTGAAGCGTCGGCTCAGAGCACAGATACGCAGTATTTT
NA | NA | 11 | TRBJ1-2 | TRBV20-1 | CSEIQDGGYTF | TGCAGTGAAATACAGGATGGTGGCTACACCTTC
NA | NA | 14 | TRBJ1-1 | TRBV6-6 | CASSYLARGTEAFF | TGTGCCAGCAGTTACTTGGCCCGTGGGACTGAAGCTTTCTTT
NA | TRBD1 | 15 | TRBJ1-1 | TRBV5-1 | CASSRTGTMNTEAFF | TGCGCCAGCAGCCGGACAGGGACCATGAACACTGAAGCTTTCTTT
NA | NA | 15 | TRBJ1-4 | TRBV18 | CASSPLRETNEKLFF | TGTGCCAGCTCACCACTTCGGGAGACTAATGAAAAACTGTTTTTT
NA | NA | 14 | TRBJ1-2 | TRBV19 | CASSSIPANYDYTF | TGTGCCAGTAGTTCCATTCCAGCTAACTATGACTACACCTTC
NA | NA | 13 | TRBJ2-7 | TRBV7-8 | CASSFSGAYEQYF | TGTGCCAGCAGCTTTAGTGGAGCCTACGAGCAGTACTTC
NA | NA | 15 | TRBJ1-2 | TRBV7-9 | CASSLAPLPLNGYTF | TGTGCCAGCAGCTTAGCGCCCCTACCATTGAATGGCTACACCTTC
NA | NA | 12 | TRBJ2-1 | TRBV4-2 | CASRMENNEQFF | TGTGCCAGCAGGATGGAGAACAATGAGCAGTTCTTC
NA | NA | 11 | TRBJ1-4 | TRBV29-1 | CSVTTYEKLFF | TGCAGCGTGACTACGTATGAAAAACTGTTTTTT
NA | NA | 15 | TRBJ1-1 | TRBV2 | CASTLQKWMNTEAFF | TGTGCCAGCACTCTCCAGAAATGGATGAACACTGAAGCTTTCTTT
NA | TRBD2 | 15 | TRBJ2-7 | TRBV11-1 | CASSLGLAGNYEQYF | TGTGCCAGCAGCTTAGGACTAGCGGGAAATTACGAGCAGTACTTC
NA | TRBD2 | 14 | TRBJ2-3 | TRBV15 | CATSMTLTSGTQYF | TGTGCCACCAGCATGACCCTGACTAGCGGTACGCAGTATTTT
NA | NA | 13 | TRBJ1-5 | TRBV10-1 | CASSEGARGPQHF | TGCGCCAGCAGTGAAGGGGCCCGCGGGCCCCAGCATTTT
NA | TRBD2 | 15 | TRBJ2-1 | TRBV7-9 | CASSPGSGSLNEQFF | TGTGCCAGCAGCCCCGGCAGCGGGAGTCTCAATGAGCAGTTCTTC
NA | NA | 13 | TRBJ2-7 | TRBV25-1 | CASSDPEGYEQYF | TGTGCCAGCAGTGACCCGGAGGGCTACGAGCAGTACTTC
NA | NA | 15 | TRBJ1-3 | TRBV11-2 | CASSQGVTSGYTIYF | TGTGCCAGCAGCCAAGGGGTGACGTCAGGCTACACCATATATTTT
few | TRBD2 | 14 | TRBJ2-1 | TRBV6-4 | CASSDLSSGTEQFF | TGTGCCAGCAGTGATCTCTCTAGCGGGACTGAGCAGTTCTTC
few | NA | 15 | TRBJ1-1 | TRBV6-5 | CASRANLGMNTEAFF | TGTGCCAGCAGAGCTAACTTGGGGATGAACACTGAAGCTTTCTTT
NA | NA | 14 | TRBJ2-3 | TRBV4-1 | CASSQDLGLASQYF | TGCGCCAGCAGCCAAGATTTAGGGCTAGCCTCACAGTATTTT
NA | NA | 15 | TRBJ1-4 | TRBV2 | CASSLQFFTNEKLFF | TGTGCCAGCAGTTTACAGTTTTTTACTAATGAAAAACTGTTTTTT
NA | TRBD1 | 14 | TRBJ1-1 | TRBV19 | CASSTTGGSTEAFF | TGTGCCAGTAGTACAACAGGGGGCAGCACTGAAGCTTTCTTT
once | TRBD2 | 15 | TRBJ2-3 | TRBV6-1 | CASSTSGSGADTQYF | TGTGCCAGCAGCACTAGCGGGAGTGGCGCAGATACGCAGTATTTT
NA | NA | 15 | TRBJ1-5 | TRBV7-9 | CASSGGSRSNQPQHF | TGTGCCAGCAGCGGGGGGAGTAGGAGCAATCAGCCCCAGCATTTT
few | NA | 13 | TRBJ2-3 | TRBV30 | CAWSSGSTDTQYF | TGTGCCTGGAGTAGCGGGAGCACAGATACGCAGTATTTT
NA | NA | 13 | TRBJ1-1 | TRBV16 | CASSHLMNTEAFF | TGTGCCAGCAGCCACCTGATGAACACTGAAGCTTTCTTT
few | NA | 13 | TRBJ1-1 | TRBV7-3 | CASSLTGNTEAFF | TGTGCCAGCAGCTTAACAGGGAACACTGAAGCTTTCTTT
NA | NA | 14 | TRBJ1-1 | TRBV2 | CASSPNIVNTEAFF | TGTGCCAGCTCTCCTAATATCGTGAACACTGAAGCTTTCTTT
NA | NA | 15 | TRBJ2-3 | TRBV14 | CASSPPGAATDTQYF | TGTGCCAGCAGCCCTCCCGGGGCCGCAACAGATACGCAGTATTTT
NA | TRBD1 | 15 | TRBJ1-2 | TRBV5-6 | CASRLLSGQGYGYTF | TGTGCAAGCAGGCTCCTCTCGGGACAGGGATATGGCTACACCTTC
once | NA | 13 | TRBJ1-1 | TRBV18 | CASSPPMNTEAFF | TGTGCCAGCTCACCACCCATGAACACTGAAGCTTTCTTT
NA | NA | 14 | TRBJ2-2 | TRBV25-1 | CASSGLGGTGELFF | TGTGCCAGCAGTGGACTTGGGGGTACCGGGGAGCTGTTTTTT
once | TRBD2 | 14 | TRBJ2-7 | TRBV6-1 | CASRREADSYEQYF | TGTGCCAGCAGGCGGGAGGCCGACTCCTACGAGCAGTACTTC
many | TRBD1 | 13 | TRBJ1-2 | TRBV5-1 | CASSVQGVYGYTF | TGCGCCAGCAGCGTCCAGGGGGTATATGGCTACACCTTC
NA | TRBD2 | 17 | TRBJ2-1 | TRBV19 | CASSIRTSGSSYNEQFF | TGTGCCAGTAGTATCAGGACTAGCGGAAGCTCCTACAATGAGCAGTTCTTC
once | NA | 15 | TRBJ2-3 | TRBV15 | CATSRAGRSTDTQYF | TGTGCCACCAGCAGAGCCGGCAGGTCCACAGATACGCAGTATTTT
NA | TRBD1 | 13 | TRBJ1-2 | TRBV29-1 | CSVLPTGNYGYTF | TGCAGCGTTCTACCGACAGGGAACTATGGCTACACCTTC
NA | NA | 15 | TRBJ1-5 | TRBV19 | CASQTEDSFYQPQHF | TGTGCCAGCCAGACCGAGGACAGTTTTTATCAGCCCCAGCATTTT
NA | TRBD1 | 14 | TRBJ1-1 | TRBV7-6 | CASSIGQGGTEAFF | TGTGCCAGCAGCATCGGACAGGGTGGCACTGAAGCTTTCTTT
NA | NA | 16 | TRBJ2-2 | TRBV7-3 | CASSPAGTVNTGELFF | TGTGCCAGCAGCCCAGCCGGGACGGTGAACACCGGGGAGCTGTTTTTT
NA | NA | 11 | TRBJ2-7 | TRBV20-1 | CSARVLYEQYF | TGCAGTGCTAGAGTTTTGTACGAGCAGTACTTC
NA | NA | 16 | TRBJ2-7 | TRBV27 | CASSLRMDSRLGEQYF | TGTGCCAGCAGTTTAAGGATGGACAGCCGTCTTGGCGAGCAGTACTTC
NA | NA | 11 | TRBJ2-7 | TRBV28 | CASSPQFKQYF | TGTGCCAGCAGTCCACAGTTCAAGCAGTACTTC
NA | NA | 15 | TRBJ2-4 | TRBV19 | CASSITYIAKNIQYF | TGTGCCAGTAGTATAACTTACATAGCCAAAAACATTCAGTACTTC
NA | NA | 17 | TRBJ1-4 | TRBV4-1 | CASSQATGRTTNEKLFF | TGCGCCAGCAGCCAGGCCACCGGAAGGACAACTAATGAAAAACTGTTTTTT
NA | TRBD1 | 13 | TRBJ2-5 | TRBV19 | CAAGGTGQETQYF | TGTGCCGCTGGGGGGACAGGGCAAGAGACCCAGTACTTC
NA | TRBD1 | 18 | TRBJ2-6 | TRBV7-9 | CASTGLTGVDSGANVLTF | TGTGCCAGCACCGGCCTAACAGGGGTTGACTCTGGGGCCAACGTCCTGACTTTC
NA | TRBD1 | 14 | TRBJ2-7 | TRBV27 | CASRSRTGIYEQYF | TGTGCCAGCAGATCCCGGACAGGGATCTACGAGCAGTACTTC
NA | TRBD1 | 14 | TRBJ1-1 | TRBV2 | CASNPQGEVTEAFF | TGTGCCAGCAACCCCCAGGGGGAAGTGACTGAAGCTTTCTTT